Below, one T cell receptor beta chain is given with its context. Germline V lookup: CDR1 SGHVS, CDR2 FQNEAQ. CDR3 size: 16 residues. Trimming took 0 bases from V and 3 from J; bases not matched to a gene: 6. This sample is drawn from a study of blood T cell repertoires in COVID-19. Study context: The United States, Italy and Spain were the sources of the acute and convalescent COVID-19 samples.

The study recruited people aged 18 to 89 years across approximately 24 US areas. Researchers sorted participants into cohorts using their self-reported clinical history. In the original workflow: Estimated nucleated cell counts came from reference gene primer amplification. This table comes from immunoSEQ multiplex PCR, and its TCRdb copy is limited to in-frame clones, with some not included. D and trimming were read from the DNA, whereas the V and J calls and clone size are those reported in that table. The table has under 250,000 clones, approximately 85% seen once. Sequencing used PBMCs or T cells enriched from blood (not recorded which). The sequence derives from a woman aged 45-65 years with acute COVID-19. V is TRBV7-8 and J is TRBJ2-7, with 9 bases lining up with TRBD2. Here the CDR3 reads CASSLAPAGGHYEQYF. In nucleotides, the CDR3 is TGTGCCAGCAGCTTAGCTCCAGCGGGGGGACACTACGAGCAGTACTTC.